Below, 4 T cell receptor beta chains from the same sample are listed, as sequenced in a study of T-cell memory formation after mild COVID-19. MiXCR was run by TCRdb on the 5' RACE reads, yielding one entry per CDR3 protein. Seen here are fewer than 500,000 distinct CDR3 sequences, nearly 25% observed once, and the top ten hold about 12%. Material for sequencing was PBMCs or a T cell subset sorted from them (not recorded which). These receptors were collected from an adult woman who had mild COVID-19 (a few samples of this study predate the infection). Cell type and time point are not known.

This clonotype was counted between two and nine times. The chain couples TRBV19 to TRBJ1-1, with D maybe TRBD1 (5 bases). The ends were cut back, 6 bases at V and 2 bases at J, with 16 bases in the middle. This CDR3 region has 15 residues. Germline assignment: CDR1 LNHDA and CDR2 SQIVND (reference sequence). In nucleotides, the CDR3 is TGTGCCAGTAGGCCAATCACAGGACATAACACTGAAGCTTTCTTT. This sequence encodes CASRPITGHNTEAFF.

The V call is TRBV5-1, the J call TRBJ2-1; 9 bases match TRBD2. Germline CDR1 is SGHRS and CDR2 is YFSETQ. The CDR3 consists of 12 residues. J was trimmed by 9 bases and V by 7 bases; bases with no gene match: 5. The CDR3 loop reads CASALAGIEQFF. CDR3 nucleotide sequence: TGCGCCAGCGCCCTAGCGGGAATTGAGCAGTTCTTC.

The chain has TRBV7-9 and TRBJ2-7; D gene ambiguous. Germline lookup yields CDR1 SEHNR and CDR2 FQNEAQ (reference sequence). V was shortened by 5 bases and J by 4 bases, with 12 bases between the two germline ends. The length of the CDR3 is 13 residues. The CDR3 loop reads CASSASLNYEQYF. As DNA, the CDR3 is TGTGCCAGCAGCGCATCTCTTAATTACGAGCAGTACTTC.

Regarding this clonotype: The junction departs from germline at one end; a sequencing error may be responsible. The gene calls are TRBV20-1 and TRBJ1-6; unclear D gene. Germline CDR1 and CDR2: DFQATT and SNEGSKA (reference sequence). The CDR3 runs 12 residues. The CDR3 DNA follows: TGCAGTGCTTCCAACGGTGATTCACCCCTACACTTT. Its translation is CSASNGDSPLHF.